Below are 32 T cell receptor beta chains sequenced from a single sample in a study of molecular identifiers for immune sequencing clone quantification. A single record per CDR3 protein comes from TCRdb applying MiXCR to the PCR reads. The profile shows hundreds of thousands of distinct CDR3 sequences, about 25% of them singletons. The sample taken for sequencing was naive CD8+ T cells from blood, with Jurkat cell RNA spiked in. The subset: FACS-sorted CD8+CD4-CCR7+CD45RA+ naive T cells. Receptors were obtained from a human donor in good health. Some libraries in this study had Jurkat cell RNA spiked in.

On this clonotype: Just one base apart from a much larger clone, this may be a read error. The V gene is TRBV7-9, the J gene TRBJ1-1; D possibly corresponds to TRBD1 (5 bases). Trimming stripped 11 bases from V and 3 bases from J, with 16 bases between. This CDR3 region has 13 residues. Germline values: CDR1 SEHNR, CDR2 FQNEAQ (reference sequence). This CDR3 reads CASEGELDTEAFF. Here the CDR3 DNA reads TGTGCCTCTGAAGGGGAGTTAGACACTGAAGCTTTCTTT.

This clonotype was detected ten times or more. The J gene is TRBJ2-3, the V gene TRBV9, with D maybe TRBD2 (5 bases). Trimming shortened V by 0 bases and J by 4 bases, and 15 bases separated the two germline ends. The CDR3 runs 16 residues. Germline CDR1 and CDR2: SGDLS and YYNGEE. CDR3 sequence (DNA): TGTGCCAGCAGCGTAGGAAGGACTGGCTCGTCAGATACGCAGTATTTT. Protein: CASSVGRTGSSDTQYF.

The chain couples TRBV4-3 to TRBJ2-3; TRBD2 matches 7 bases. Germline CDR1 is LGHNA and CDR2 is YSLEER. CDR3 size: 16 residues. V shed 0 bases and J 1 base; nucleotides not matched to a gene: 4. The CDR3 reads CASSQDPAGGTDTQYF. CDR3 coding DNA: TGCGCCAGCAGCCAAGATCCGGCGGGGGGCACAGATACGCAGTATTTT.

This clonotype was seen repeatedly, ten times or more. The chain uses TRBV7-6 and TRBJ1-1; D call uncertain. The CDR3 runs to 12 residues. Germline CDR1 reads SGHVS; CDR2 reads FNYEAQ. With 4 bases removed from V and 5 bases from J, the gap between germline ends came to 8 bases. The CDR3 sequence is CASSSYGTEAFF. In DNA, the CDR3 is TGTGCCAGCAGCTCCTACGGGACTGAAGCTTTCTTT.

About this clonotype itself: Mismatch with germline at one junction end may stem from a read error. The V gene is TRBV6-5, the J gene TRBJ2-3; TRBD2 aligns across 7 bases. In germline, CDR1 is MNHEY, CDR2 SVGAGI. The CDR3 spans 17 residues. The CDR3 DNA is TGTGCCAGCACTTACTCGAGCGCGGGGGAGAGCACAGATACGCAGTATTTT. Translated, it gives CASTYSSAGESTDTQYF.

Points on this clonotype: This may stem from a read error, because a much larger clone lies one nucleotide away. The rearrangement links TRBV12-5 to TRBJ1-3; D is uncertain. The CDR3 is made up of 14 amino acids. CDR1 is LGHNT and CDR2 is FRNRAP in the germline V gene. In DNA, the CDR3 is TGTGCTAGTGGTTTGACAGTCTCTGGACACACCATATATTTT. Protein: CASGLTVSGHTIYF.

With regard to this clonotype: With a much larger clone just one base away, this may be a read error. The chain has TRBV4-1 and TRBJ2-3; TRBD2 matches 14 bases. CDR3 length: 17 residues. Germline-derived CDR1 and CDR2 are MGHRA and YSYEKL. The CDR3 here is CAGSQEGLAGVGDTQYF. The CDR3 nucleotides read TGCGCCGGCAGCCAAGAGGGACTAGCGGGAGTTGGAGATACGCAGTATTTT.

The chain employs TRBV7-2 and TRBJ1-6; TRBD1 matches at 10 bases. This CDR3 spans 17 amino acids. From germline, CDR1 is SGHTA and CDR2 FQGNSA. J gave up 2 bases and V 1 base, and 2 bases lay outside the gene matches. The DNA of the CDR3 is TGTGCCAGCAGCTTAGGACAGGGGGCACCCTATAATTCACCCCTCCACTTT. This gives the protein CASSLGQGAPYNSPLHF.

At least ten counts were recorded for this clonotype. The rearrangement joins TRBV10-3 to TRBJ2-3; D uncertain. V was cut by 3 bases and J by 6 bases, with 10 bases left in between. Germline V CDR1 and CDR2: ENHRY, SYGVKD. This CDR3 is 13 amino acids long. The CDR3 region has the DNA TGTGCCATCAGTGAATTGGGCCGGGATACGCAGTATTTT. Translating gives CAISELGRDTQYF.

The CDR3 DNA sequence: TGTGCTGCTAGAGGCAGCTCCTACAATGAGCAGTTCTTC. Its protein is CAARGSSYNEQFF. This chain uses TRBV2 with TRBJ2-1; no clear D gene. Germline V gene lookup returns CDR1 SNHLY and CDR2 FYNNEI. The CDR3 length is 13 residues.

This clonotype was recorded a few times. The V gene is TRBV7-9, the J gene TRBJ2-7; the D gene is possibly TRBD2 (6 bases). The CDR3 extends over 16 amino acids. With 0 bases removed from V and 6 bases from J, the gap between germline ends came to 18 bases. CDR1 is SEHNR and CDR2 is FQNEAQ in the germline V gene (reference sequence). CDR3 nucleotide sequence: TGTGCCAGCAGCTTAGCTGTCGGGGAGGAGAGCGGCGAGCAGTACTTC. It translates to CASSLAVGEESGEQYF.

Only a few counts were recorded for this clonotype. The chain joins TRBV19 to TRBJ2-3; 7 bases are shared with TRBD2. This CDR3 has 13 amino acids. V shed 7 bases and J 6 bases; nucleotides not matched to a gene: 7. In germline, CDR1 is LNHDA, CDR2 SQIVND (reference sequence). For the CDR3, the DNA is TGTGCCAGTACCCCGGGGACTACCGATACGCAGTATTTT. This gives the protein CASTPGTTDTQYF. The entire variable domain, with the rest obtained from reference TRBV19 and TRBJ2-3, is as follows: DGGITQSPKYLFRKEGQNVTLSCEQNLNHDAMYWYRQDPGQGLRLIYYSQIVNDFQKGDIAEGYSVSREKKESFPLTVTSAQKNPTAFYLCASTPGTTDTQYFGPGTRLTVL.

Comment on this clonotype: This could be a read error, since a much larger clone is one nucleotide away. The chain carries TRBV28 and TRBJ2-2, with 8 bases lining up with TRBD2. CDR1 is MDHEN and CDR2 is SYDVKM in the germline V gene. The CDR3 extends over 15 amino acids. The CDR3 DNA reads as TGTGCCAGCAGTCCACGACTAGCGTTTTCCGGGGAGCCGTTTTTT. As protein: CASSPRLAFSGEPFF.

In its sample, this clonotype was seen many times. This sequence joins TRBV5-6 and TRBJ1-1, with D unclear. V shed 0 bases and J shed 6 bases, with 18 bases lying between them. Germline-derived CDR1 and CDR2 are SGHDT and YYEEEE. CDR3 size: 16 residues. The CDR3, as DNA: TGTGCCAGCAGCTTGGCTGAACAGTTCAGTAGTCCTGAAGCTTTCTTT. Protein sequence: CASSLAEQFSSPEAFF.

This clonotype has more than one count but fewer than ten. This chain links TRBV27 with TRBJ2-7, with TRBD2 matching over 8 bases. There are 15 residues in the CDR3. Germline CDR1 and CDR2: MNHEY and SMNVEV (reference sequence). Germline trimming cut 0 bases from V and 2 bases from J; bases unmatched to any gene: 3. The CDR3 protein is CASSLSGSGAYEQYF. CDR3 coding DNA: TGTGCCAGCAGTTTATCGGGTAGCGGGGCCTACGAGCAGTACTTC.

The V call is TRBV10-3, the J call TRBJ2-5, with TRBD1 matching over 8 bases. Per germline, CDR1 ENHRY and CDR2 SYGVKD. The CDR3 extends over 15 amino acids. V gave up 2 bases and J gave up 7 bases; unmatched junction bases: 9. The CDR3 protein is CAISEPLGTGGTQYF. The DNA for the CDR3 is TGTGCCATCAGTGAGCCACTCGGGACAGGCGGGACCCAGTACTTC.

This clonotype was counted many times. This rearrangement joins TRBV5-5 to TRBJ1-1; D gene uncertain. CDR3 length equals 14 residues. Germline assignment: CDR1 SGHKS and CDR2 YYEKEE (reference sequence). Trimming cost V 4 bases and J 5 bases, with 15 bases left between them. CDR3 sequence (DNA): TGTGCCAGCAGCCTAAACCCGGACCTGACTGAAGCTTTCTTT. Translating gives CASSLNPDLTEAFF.

This clonotype was counted only a few times. The chain is built from TRBV16 and TRBJ1-1; D remains unclear. The CDR3 extends over 14 amino acids. With 7 bases removed from V and 4 bases from J, the gap between germline ends came to 16 bases. Germline assignment: CDR1 KGHSY and CDR2 FQNENV. The CDR3 sequence is CASNHSTRATEAFF. In DNA form, the CDR3 reads TGTGCCAGCAACCACTCTACCCGGGCCACTGAAGCTTTCTTT. The variable domain in full, with the rest retrieved from reference TRBV16 and TRBJ1-1, is GEEVAQTPKHLVRGEGQKAKLYCAPIKGHSYVFWYQQVLKNEFKFLISFQNENVFDETGMPKERFSAKCLPNSPCSLEIQATKLEDSAVYFCASNHSTRATEAFFGQGTRLTVV.

The chain has TRBV12-3 or TRBV12-4 and TRBJ2-6; D uncertain. The CDR3 runs 15 residues. V lost 5 bases and J lost 0, with 8 bases in between. The CDR3 region is CASSKTPSGANVLTF. The DNA for the CDR3 is TGTGCCAGCAGTAAGACCCCCTCTGGGGCCAACGTCCTGACTTTC.

To note about this clonotype: Possible read error: a much larger clone is one base away. The chain carries TRBV6-5 and TRBJ1-4, with D unclear. CDR3 length equals 13 residues. Germline assignment: CDR1 MNHEY and CDR2 SVGAGI. CDR3: CASSYSAKEKLFF. CDR3 bases: TGTGCCAGCAGTTACTCCGCTAAAGAAAAACTGTTTTTT.

V and J are TRBV12-3 or TRBV12-4 and TRBJ2-4; 11 bases match TRBD1. After removal of 4 bases from V and 6 bases from J, the junction contained 8 bases not matched to a gene. The CDR3 sequence is 16 residues long. Written as DNA, the CDR3 is TGTGCCAGCAGTTCACCCGGGACAGGGGGGAGAAACATTCAGTACTTC. It encodes CASSSPGTGGRNIQYF.

As regards this clonotype: This may come from a read error, since a much larger clone is one base off. V and J are TRBV6-1 and TRBJ2-3; D uncertain. CDR1 is MNHNS and CDR2 is SASEGT in the germline V gene. CDR3 size: 15 residues. The DNA of the CDR3 is TGTGCCAGCAGTGAAGCGCTTTCACAGCAGTATACGCCGTATTTT. Amino acids: CASSEALSQQYTPYF.

This sequence joins TRBV19 and TRBJ2-6; D possibly uses TRBD1 or TRBD2 (5 bases each). The V end lost 6 bases, the J end lost 0 bases, and 21 bases lay between the germline ends. Germline CDR1 LNHDA, CDR2 SQIVND (reference sequence). This CDR3 contains 19 residues. In DNA form, the CDR3 reads TGTGCCAGTAGCCTACATGGGACCGACACCCTCTCTGGGGCCAACGTCCTGACTTTC. Its translation: CASSLHGTDTLSGANVLTF.

This clonotype was counted at least ten times. The chain recombines TRBV25-1 with TRBJ2-7, with 7 bases aligning to TRBD1. Germline CDR1 MGHDK, CDR2 SYGVNS. Trimming took 2 bases from V and 4 from J; bases not matched to a gene: 5. The CDR3 has 14 residues. DNA of the CDR3: TGTGCCAGCAGTGAAGGACCGGGACAGTACGAGCAGTACTTC. It specifies CASSEGPGQYEQYF.

Ten or more counts support this clonotype. The chain uses TRBV7-8 and TRBJ2-7; D might be TRBD2 (6 bases). Trimming took 5 bases from V and 5 from J, leaving 16 bases between them. This CDR3 has 14 residues. The germline V gene encodes CDR1 SGHVS and CDR2 FQNEAQ. The CDR3 DNA sequence: TGTGCCAGCAGCCGCCTTCAGGGAGGAAACGAGCAGTACTTC. Amino acids: CASSRLQGGNEQYF.

V and J are TRBV12-5 and TRBJ2-7, with TRBD1 matching over 8 bases. This CDR3 spans 15 amino acids. Germline V gene lookup returns CDR1 LGHNT and CDR2 FRNRAP. Trimming cost V 3 bases and J 2 bases; bases outside gene matches: 6. CDR3 region: CASGFTRGPTYEQYF. In DNA form, the CDR3 reads TGTGCTAGTGGTTTTACCAGGGGGCCGACCTACGAGCAGTACTTC.

This clonotype showed up just a few times. This sequence joins TRBV9 and TRBJ2-3; either TRBD1 or TRBD2 may supply D (6 bases each). The CDR3 has 17 residues. Trimming removed 4 bases at V and 3 bases at J, with 21 bases between. CDR1 is SGDLS and CDR2 is YYNGEE in the germline V gene. The CDR3: CASSSWGIGGGTDTQYF. In DNA form, the CDR3 reads TGTGCCAGCAGCTCCTGGGGCATTGGAGGGGGGACAGATACGCAGTATTTT.

The chain joins TRBV19 to TRBJ2-2, with 11 bases fitting TRBD1. The junction had 3 bases not matched to a gene; V was cut back by 1 base and J by 5 bases. The CDR3 covers 16 residues. CDR1 and CDR2 (germline): LNHDA, SQIVND (reference sequence). The CDR3 loop reads CASSIGTGGLTGELFF. CDR3 bases: TGTGCCAGTAGTATAGGGACAGGGGGCTTGACCGGGGAGCTGTTTTTT.

Of note for this clonotype: Since a much larger clone is just one base distant, this may be a read error. This sequence joins TRBV14 and TRBJ1-1; D is unresolved. V shed 4 bases and J shed 7 bases, with 10 bases lying between them. Germline-derived CDR1 and CDR2 are SGHDN and FVKESK. The CDR3 length is 12 residues. The DNA for the CDR3 is TGTGCCAGCAGCCGAGAGTACAATGAAGCTTTCTTT. Protein: CASSREYNEAFF.

On this clonotype itself: This clone may be a read error of a much larger clone one base away. V usage is TRBV7-2 and J usage is TRBJ1-3; a weak D match, TRBD1 (6 bases). This CDR3 is 12 amino acids long. Trimming cost V 1 base and J 9 bases, with 7 bases left between them. The germline gives CDR1 SGHTA, CDR2 FQGNSA. CDR3: CASSLEGGTIYF. The CDR3 nucleotides are TGTGCCAGCAGCTTAGAGGGGGGCACCATATATTTT.

In its sample, this clonotype was seen many times. The genes are TRBV11-2 and TRBJ2-1; 11 nucleotides align to TRBD2. The CDR3 runs to 17 residues. J lost 9 bases, V lost 0 bases, and 10 bases had no gene match. Germline assignment: CDR1 SGHAT and CDR2 FQNNGV. The CDR3 DNA is TGTGCCAGCAGCTTAGAAAAGCCTAGCGGGGGGCTAATTGAGCAGTTCTTC. The encoded protein is CASSLEKPSGGLIEQFF.

A few counts support this clonotype. The V gene is TRBV6-5, the J gene TRBJ2-3, with 9 bases identical to TRBD2. The CDR3 extends over 17 amino acids. V lost 5 bases, J lost 2 bases, and 11 bases stayed unmatched. CDR1 is MNHEY, CDR2 SVGAGI, per germline. CDR3 nucleotides: TGTGCCAGCAGTCCGCCGGGAGCGGGGGGATTCACAGATACGCAGTATTTT. The encoded protein is CASSPPGAGGFTDTQYF.